The rows below give T cell receptor beta chains drawn from one sample of a study of blood T cells in healthy people across ages. Each CDR3 protein is one row after TCRdb ran MiXCR on the 5' RACE reads. The sample holds hundreds of thousands of distinct CDR3 sequences, more than 25% seen once. The same specimen was also included in a second study, on T cells of mothers and their children.

Source material: blood. These receptors were taken from a boy aged 5-17 years in good health. Each CDR3 is given with its conserved first and last residue. D genes are given only for firm matches. Not every row has a clone size; where given, it reads once, few, many or a size class.

clone_size,j_call,d_call,v_call,cdr3_nt,cdr3_aa
-,TRBJ2-5,TRBD2,TRBV5-4,TGTGCCAGCAGCTTGGGTCTAGCGGAGGGAGAGACCCAGTACTTC,CASSLGLAEGETQYF
few,TRBJ1-1,-,TRBV12-3/TRBV12-4,TGTGCCAGCAGTTTGAGGGCAGCCTTATCGGAGAACACTGAAGCTTTCTTT,CASSLRAALSENTEAFF
-,TRBJ2-1,TRBD1,TRBV12-3/TRBV12-4,TGTGCCAGCAGACCCGGACAGGGCTGGAATGAGCAGTTCTTC,CASRPGQGWNEQFF
-,TRBJ2-6,-,TRBV19,TGTGCCAGTAGTATACAGGCTTACGGGGCCAACGTCCTGACTTTC,CASSIQAYGANVLTF
few,TRBJ2-3,TRBD2,TRBV4-2,TGTGCCAGCAGCCAAGAAGGGATAGCGGGGGGGCGCACAGATACGCAGTATTTT,CASSQEGIAGGRTDTQYF
-,TRBJ2-2,-,TRBV5-1,TGCGCCAGCAGCTCGGGGAATAGGGTGAACACCGGGGAGCTGTTTTTT,CASSSGNRVNTGELFF
few,TRBJ1-1,-,TRBV5-1,TGCGCCAGCTGTCAGGGGAGTAACACTGAAGCTTTCTTT,CASCQGSNTEAFF
few,TRBJ1-6,-,TRBV24-1,TGTGCCACCAGTGAAGGGTTCAATTCACCCCTCCACTTT,CATSEGFNSPLHF
few,TRBJ2-1,TRBD2,TRBV6-5,TGTGCCAGCAGTTACTCGACTAGCGGGGGGGCGAATGAGCAGTTCTTC,CASSYSTSGGANEQFF
-,TRBJ2-4,TRBD1,TRBV7-2,TGTGCCAGCAGCTTCAGCCACAGGGGACAGGCCAAAACCATTCAGTACTTC,CASSFSHRGQAKTIQYF
few,TRBJ1-1,-,TRBV5-1,TGCGCCAGCAGCTGGACACCAGGGGACACTGAAGCTTTCTTT,CASSWTPGDTEAFF
-,TRBJ1-1,-,TRBV5-6,TGTGCCAGCAGCTTGGGCAGGGAGGCTGAAGCTTTCTTT,CASSLGREAEAFF
-,TRBJ1-1,TRBD1,TRBV27,TGTGCCAGCAGACGAACAGGGGGGATCACTGAAGCTTTCTTT,CASRRTGGITEAFF
-,TRBJ1-1,-,TRBV10-3,TGTGCCATCAGAACTGCAGGGGTCATGACTGAAGCTTTCTTT,CAIRTAGVMTEAFF
-,TRBJ2-4,-,TRBV18,TGTGCCAGCTCGCAGGACCGATTAGCCAAAAACATTCAGTACTTC,CASSQDRLAKNIQYF
-,TRBJ2-5,TRBD2,TRBV9,TGTGCCAGCAGCGTAGGGGATAGCGGGGGGGTTGATGAGACCCAGTACTTC,CASSVGDSGGVDETQYF
few,TRBJ1-1,-,TRBV3-1,TGTGCCAGCAGCCAAGCCTTGACTATGAACACTGAAGCTTTCTTT,CASSQALTMNTEAFF
few,TRBJ2-7,TRBD1,TRBV7-9,TGTGCCAGCAGCTCACCCATACCGGGACAGGGCTCCTACGAGCAGTACTTC,CASSSPIPGQGSYEQYF
few,TRBJ2-7,TRBD2,TRBV7-2,TGTGCCAGCACCCGAGCGGGGGGCCCCTACGAGCAGTACTTC,CASTRAGGPYEQYF
few,TRBJ2-2,TRBD2,TRBV20-1,TGCAGTGCCGACTCCTCTAGCGGGGCCGGGGAGCTGTTTTTT,CSADSSSGAGELFF
-,TRBJ2-5,-,TRBV12-3/TRBV12-4,TGTGCCAGCAGTTCAGCGCAAAGGGCCCAGTACTTC,CASSSAQRAQYF
-,TRBJ2-7,TRBD2,TRBV4-2,TGTGCCAGCACCCTTGGGGGACTACCCTTGAGCTCCTACGAGCAGTACTTC,CASTLGGLPLSSYEQYF
many,TRBJ2-1,-,TRBV7-9,TGTGCCAGCAGTCCACGGGGTAGCTCCTACAATGAGCAGTTCTTC,CASSPRGSSYNEQFF
few,TRBJ2-1,-,TRBV27,TGTGCCAGCAGTTTATACCCTCCTCTCTCCTACAATGAGCAGTTCTTC,CASSLYPPLSYNEQFF
-,TRBJ1-6,-,TRBV28,TGTGCCAGCAGCCCCATGTGGGGCCTCCATTCACCCCTCCACTTT,CASSPMWGLHSPLHF
-,TRBJ1-2,TRBD1,TRBV2,TGTGCCAGCACCTCGGGACAGGCGGGCTATGGCTACACCTTC,CASTSGQAGYGYTF
few,TRBJ2-5,-,TRBV5-1,TGCGCCAGCAGCTATCTCGGTGGGAGAGGAGAGACCCAGTACTTC,CASSYLGGRGETQYF
few,TRBJ1-1,-,TRBV5-1,TGCACCAGCACGATCCAGCCCAGGAGCTTGAACACTGAAGCTTTCTTT,CTSTIQPRSLNTEAFF